The T cell receptor (beta chain) under discussion was sequenced for a study of T cell responses to AZD1222 COVID-19 vaccine. V lost 1 base to trimming and J lost 6 bases, with 10 bases between them. The V gene's germline CDR1 is GTSNPN and CDR2 SVGIG (reference sequence). The CDR3 spans 12 residues. Regarding the study as a whole: Once two AZD1222 doses were given, Spike-specific TCR breadth and depth went up.

Concerning this clone itself: What it recognizes is unknown.

Sequencing used immunoSEQ multiplex PCR; TCRdb keeps in-frame clones, though not all of them. The data show about 99,000 clones, 90% to 95% seen once. The J gene is TRBJ2-7, the V gene TRBV30, with D uncertain. Sequencing used peripheral blood, obtained on day 0 of AZD1222 vaccination. The receptor was isolated from an adult in good health. Written as DNA, the CDR3 is TGTGCCTGGAGTGGTCAGGCTGGCGAGCAGTACTTC. Residues: CAWSGQAGEQYF.